Sequencing of this T cell receptor beta chain was carried out in a study of cytomegalovirus exposure and HLA in healthy donors. The CDR3 is 16 amino acids. The germline V and J ends were trimmed by 1 base and 6 bases, with 15 bases remaining between them. The germline V gene encodes CDR1 LGHNA and CDR2 YNFKEQ. This clone has only one observation. Primers: 60 Vbeta forward and 13 Jbeta reverse. Profiled with immunoSEQ multiplex PCR; TCRdb holds only in-frame clones, not every one. Of 65,000 to 85,000 clones in the sample, approximately 90% are singletons; the top ten hold roughly 2%. This clonotype was sampled from a woman in her thirties in good health and CMV-seronegative. The source material was PBMCs. This chain uses TRBV4-2 with TRBJ2-2; D remains unclear. The CDR3 reads CASSQGWAKPAGELFF. In DNA form, the CDR3 reads TGTGCCAGCAGCCAAGGATGGGCCAAGCCGGCCGGGGAGCTGTTTTTT.